The table lists the clone carrying this T cell receptor (beta chain) with a few counts. Its antigen is not identified. Germline V gene lookup returns CDR1 SQVTM and CDR2 ANQGSEA. CDR3 size: 11 residues. The ends were cut back, 7 bases at V and 6 bases at J, with 12 bases in the middle. The authors produced TCR alpha and TCR beta cDNA libraries with sample barcodes and UMIs by 5'RACE using constant-segment primers. TCRdb reprocessed the 5' RACE reads via MiXCR and lists one record per CDR3 protein. This repertoire shows about 250,000 distinct CDR3 sequences, about a sixth found once; its top ten account for 3.5%. The data belong to a study of T-cell memory formation after mild COVID-19. Overall study context: TCR clusters were mostly confined to one donor each. Study-wide points: Some clones that responded turned up in pre-infection memory, which suggests that cross-reactive memory joined in. The study found contracting CD4+ clones mainly in CM and EM and contracting CD8+ clones in EMRA.

This TCR derives from a man between 18 and 29 years old who had mild COVID-19 (a few samples of this study predate the infection). Cell type and time point are not known. V and J are TRBV29-1 and TRBJ1-2; TRBD1 is a possible D gene (6 bases). The specimen was PBMCs or a T cell subset sorted from them (not recorded which). The CDR3 spells CSGLTGNGYTF. The CDR3 nucleotides are TGCAGCGGTTTGACAGGAAATGGCTACACCTTC.